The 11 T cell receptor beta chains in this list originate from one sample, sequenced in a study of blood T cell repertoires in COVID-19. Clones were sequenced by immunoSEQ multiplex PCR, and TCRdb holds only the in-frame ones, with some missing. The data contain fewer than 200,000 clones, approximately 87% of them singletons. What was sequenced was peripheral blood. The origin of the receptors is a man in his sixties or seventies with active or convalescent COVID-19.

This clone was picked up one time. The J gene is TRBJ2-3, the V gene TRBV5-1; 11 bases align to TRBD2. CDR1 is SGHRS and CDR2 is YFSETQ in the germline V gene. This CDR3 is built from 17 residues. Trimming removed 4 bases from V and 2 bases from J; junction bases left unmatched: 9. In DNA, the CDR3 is TGCGCCAGCAGCCCCCTGGGACTAGCGGATTACACAGATACGCAGTATTTT. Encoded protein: CASSPLGLADYTDTQYF.

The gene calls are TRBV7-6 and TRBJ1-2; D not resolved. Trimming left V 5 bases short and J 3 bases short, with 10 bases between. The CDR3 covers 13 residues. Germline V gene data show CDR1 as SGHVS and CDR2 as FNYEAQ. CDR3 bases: TGTGCCAGCAGCCTAACCGAGTACTATGGCTACACCTTC. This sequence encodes CASSLTEYYGYTF.

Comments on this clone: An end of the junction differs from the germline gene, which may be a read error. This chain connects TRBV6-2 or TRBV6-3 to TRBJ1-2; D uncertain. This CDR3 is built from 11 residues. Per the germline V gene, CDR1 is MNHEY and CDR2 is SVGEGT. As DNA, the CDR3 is TGTGCCAGCAGTTACGCCTATAGCTACACCTTC. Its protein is CASSYAYSYTF.

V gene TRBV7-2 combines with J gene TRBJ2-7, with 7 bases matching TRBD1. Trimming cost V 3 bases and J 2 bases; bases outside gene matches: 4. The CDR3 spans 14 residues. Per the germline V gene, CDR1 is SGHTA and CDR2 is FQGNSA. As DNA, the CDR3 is TGTGCCAGCAGCTTTAGGACAGGCACCTACGAGCAGTACTTC. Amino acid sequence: CASSFRTGTYEQYF.

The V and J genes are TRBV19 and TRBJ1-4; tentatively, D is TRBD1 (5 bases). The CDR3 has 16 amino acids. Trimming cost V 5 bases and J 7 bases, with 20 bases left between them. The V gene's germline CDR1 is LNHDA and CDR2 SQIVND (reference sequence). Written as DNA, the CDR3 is TGTGCCAGTAGTCGGCCAGGTGGGGGGGAAGGTGAAAAACTGTTTTTT. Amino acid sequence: CASSRPGGGEGEKLFF.

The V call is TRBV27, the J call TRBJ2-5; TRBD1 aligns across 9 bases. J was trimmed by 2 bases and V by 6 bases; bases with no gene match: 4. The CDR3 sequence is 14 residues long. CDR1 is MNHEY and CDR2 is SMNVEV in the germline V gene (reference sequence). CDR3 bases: TGTGCCAGCAGAGACGGGACAGGGCAAGAGACCCAGTACTTC. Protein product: CASRDGTGQETQYF.

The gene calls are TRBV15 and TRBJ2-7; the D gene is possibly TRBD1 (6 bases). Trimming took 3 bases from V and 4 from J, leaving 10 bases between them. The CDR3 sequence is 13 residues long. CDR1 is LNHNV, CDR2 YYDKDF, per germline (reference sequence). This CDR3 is CATSRGDKYEQYF. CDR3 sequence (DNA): TGTGCCACCAGCAGGGGGGACAAATACGAGCAGTACTTC.

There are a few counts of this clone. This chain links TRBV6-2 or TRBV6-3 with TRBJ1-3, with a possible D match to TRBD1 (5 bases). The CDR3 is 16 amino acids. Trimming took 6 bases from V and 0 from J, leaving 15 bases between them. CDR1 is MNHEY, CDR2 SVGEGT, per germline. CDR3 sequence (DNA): TGTGCCAGCAGCCCTCAGACAGCACGCTCTGGAAACACCATATATTTT. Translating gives CASSPQTARSGNTIYF.

The CDR3: CASSPISGVGSVNTIYF. The CDR3 region has the DNA TGCGCCAGCAGCCCGATATCGGGGGTGGGCTCCGTAAACACCATATATTTT. This sequence joins TRBV5-1 and TRBJ1-3; TRBD1 is a possible D gene (5 bases). This CDR3 contains 17 residues. Trimming took off 4 bases at V and 6 bases at J, with 23 bases between the two ends. The V gene's germline CDR1 is SGHRS and CDR2 YFSETQ.

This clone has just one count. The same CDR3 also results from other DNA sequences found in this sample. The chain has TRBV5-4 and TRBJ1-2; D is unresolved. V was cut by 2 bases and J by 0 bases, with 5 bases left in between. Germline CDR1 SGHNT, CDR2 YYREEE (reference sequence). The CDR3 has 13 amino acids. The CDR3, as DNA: TGTGCCAGCAGCTTAACAGCTAACTATGGCTACACCTTC. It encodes CASSLTANYGYTF.

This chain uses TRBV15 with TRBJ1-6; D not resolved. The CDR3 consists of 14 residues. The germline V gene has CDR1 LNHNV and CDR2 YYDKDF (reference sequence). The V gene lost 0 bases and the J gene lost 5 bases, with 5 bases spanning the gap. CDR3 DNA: TGTGCCACCAGCAGAGATACGGATAATTCACCCCTCCACTTT. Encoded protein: CATSRDTDNSPLHF.